One and the same sample provided the 8 T cell receptor beta chains below, sequenced in a study of blood T cell repertoires in COVID-19. The assay was immunoSEQ multiplex PCR, and TCRdb's table has in-frame clones only and misses some. Seen here are around 220,000 clones, 84% observed once, and the top ten hold about 7%. Sequencing used PBMCs or T cells enriched from blood (not recorded which). These TCRs come from a middle-aged woman who had recovered from COVID-19.

This sequence joins TRBV6-4 and TRBJ2-1; D is unclear. Trimming shortened V by 4 bases and J by 4 bases, and 8 bases separated the two germline ends. CDR1 MRHNA and CDR2 SNTAGT come from the germline V gene. This CDR3 contains 13 residues. The CDR3 DNA reads TGTGCCAGCAGTGTAACTTATTACAATGAGCAGTTCTTC. Its translation is CASSVTYYNEQFF.

This clone was observed once. This chain joins TRBV5-1 and TRBJ2-1, with TRBD2 matching over 9 bases. Per germline, CDR1 SGHRS and CDR2 YFSETQ. CDR3 length: 17 residues. The junction had 12 bases not matched to a gene; V was cut back by 2 bases and J by 6 bases. The CDR3 nucleotides are TGCGCCAGCAGCTTTCGGACTAGCGCATTCTTACCCAATGAGCAGTTCTTC. Its translation: CASSFRTSAFLPNEQFF.

This clone came up a few times. The V gene is TRBV10-1, the J gene TRBJ1-2; 9 bases are shared with TRBD1. CDR1 is WNHNN and CDR2 is SYGVQD in the germline V gene (reference sequence). The V and J ends lost 3 bases and 4 bases, in that order; junction bases with no gene match: 18. The CDR3 loop spans 19 amino acids. CDR3 protein: CASSDTRGDRAPRTYGYTF. The CDR3 DNA is TGCGCCAGCAGTGACACCCGAGGGGACAGGGCCCCGAGGACCTATGGCTACACCTTC.

The rearrangement joins TRBV28 to TRBJ1-2; 10 bases map to TRBD1. The V gene's germline CDR1 is MDHEN and CDR2 SYDVKM. With V trimmed by 2 bases and J by 4 bases, 7 bases remained unmatched. The CDR3 totals 16 residues. CDR3 coding DNA: TGTGCCAGCAGTTTAAGGGGACAGGGGTTGGGCTATGGCTACACCTTC. This gives the protein CASSLRGQGLGYGYTF.

The V and J genes are TRBV9 and TRBJ2-1, with a possible D match to TRBD2 (7 bases). V lost 3 bases to trimming and J lost 6 bases, with 28 bases between them. In germline, CDR1 is SGDLS, CDR2 YYNGEE. The CDR3 has 19 amino acids. CDR3 nucleotide sequence: TGTGCCAGCAGCGGCGGGGGCCTAGCGGCACATATCTCAGGCAATGAGCAGTTCTTC. Its protein is CASSGGGLAAHISGNEQFF. The variable domain in full, completed from reference TRBV9 and TRBJ2-1, reads DSGVTQTPKHLITATGQRVTLRCSPRSGDLSVYWYQQSLDQGLQFLIQYYNGEERAKGNILERFSAQQFPDLHSELNLSSLELGDSALYFCASSGGGLAAHISGNEQFFGPGTRLTVL.

This chain uses TRBV9 with TRBJ2-5, with TRBD1 as a possible D gene (5 bases). Germline V CDR1 and CDR2: SGDLS, YYNGEE. V was pared by 3 bases and J by 3 bases, with 6 bases between. CDR3 size: 12 residues. DNA for the CDR3: TGTGCCAGCAGCGAGACAGAAGAGACCCAGTACTTC. Protein sequence: CASSETEETQYF.

The gene calls are TRBV4-1 and TRBJ2-2; 10 positions match TRBD2. Germline-derived CDR1 and CDR2 are MGHRA and YSYEKL. V lost 2 bases and J lost 2; bases outside the gene matches: 20. The CDR3 loop spans 22 amino acids. The CDR3 region is CASSQPKLPSIAGGPNTGELFF. For the CDR3, the DNA is TGCGCCAGCAGCCAACCAAAATTGCCCTCAATAGCGGGAGGACCCAACACCGGGGAGCTGTTTTTT.

CDR3 sequence: CATSDSGQGAYEQYF. The CDR3, as DNA: TGTGCCACCAGTGACTCGGGACAGGGGGCTTACGAGCAGTACTTC. The chain combines TRBV24-1 with TRBJ2-7, with 12 bases fitting TRBD1. CDR3 size: 15 residues. V lost 4 bases to trimming and J lost 4 bases; unmatched junction nucleotides: 4. Germline V gives CDR1 KGHDR, CDR2 SFDVKD.